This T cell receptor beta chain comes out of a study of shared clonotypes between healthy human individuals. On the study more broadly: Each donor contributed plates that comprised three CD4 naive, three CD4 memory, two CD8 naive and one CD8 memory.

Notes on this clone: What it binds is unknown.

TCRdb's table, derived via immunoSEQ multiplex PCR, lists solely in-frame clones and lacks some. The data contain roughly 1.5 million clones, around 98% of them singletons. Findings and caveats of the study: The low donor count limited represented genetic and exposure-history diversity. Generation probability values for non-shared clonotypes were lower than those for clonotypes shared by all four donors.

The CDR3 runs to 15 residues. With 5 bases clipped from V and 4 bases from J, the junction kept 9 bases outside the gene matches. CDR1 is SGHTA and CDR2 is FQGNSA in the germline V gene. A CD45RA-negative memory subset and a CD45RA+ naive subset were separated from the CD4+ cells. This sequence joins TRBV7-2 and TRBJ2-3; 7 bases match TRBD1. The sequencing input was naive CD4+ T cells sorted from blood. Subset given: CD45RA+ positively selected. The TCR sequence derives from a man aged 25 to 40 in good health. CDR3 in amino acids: CASSLWRGGADTQYF. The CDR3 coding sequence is TGTGCCAGCAGCCTTTGGCGAGGGGGCGCAGATACGCAGTATTTT.